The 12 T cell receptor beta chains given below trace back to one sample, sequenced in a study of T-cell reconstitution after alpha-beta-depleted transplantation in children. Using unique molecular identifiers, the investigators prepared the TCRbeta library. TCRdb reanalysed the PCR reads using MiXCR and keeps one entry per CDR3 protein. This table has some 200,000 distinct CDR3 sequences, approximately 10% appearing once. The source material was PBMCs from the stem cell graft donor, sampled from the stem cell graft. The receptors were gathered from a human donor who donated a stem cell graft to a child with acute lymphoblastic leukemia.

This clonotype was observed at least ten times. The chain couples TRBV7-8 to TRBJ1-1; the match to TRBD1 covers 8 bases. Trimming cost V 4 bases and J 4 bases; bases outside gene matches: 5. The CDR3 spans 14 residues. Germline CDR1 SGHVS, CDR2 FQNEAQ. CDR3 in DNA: TGTGCCAGCAGCTCGGGACAGGCCCCCACTGAAGCTTTCTTT. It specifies CASSSGQAPTEAFF.

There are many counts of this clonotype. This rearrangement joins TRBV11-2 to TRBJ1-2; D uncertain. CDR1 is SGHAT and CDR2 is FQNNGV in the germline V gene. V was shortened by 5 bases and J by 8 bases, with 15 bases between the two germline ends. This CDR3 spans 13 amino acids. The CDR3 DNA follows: TGTGCCAGCAGCCCCAACAGACGAAGCGGCTACACCTTC. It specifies CASSPNRRSGYTF.

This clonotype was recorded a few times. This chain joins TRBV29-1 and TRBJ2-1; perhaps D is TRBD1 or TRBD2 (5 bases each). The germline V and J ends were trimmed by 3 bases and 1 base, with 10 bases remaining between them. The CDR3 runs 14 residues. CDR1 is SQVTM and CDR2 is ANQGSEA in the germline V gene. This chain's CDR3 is CSVDGAGSYNEQFF. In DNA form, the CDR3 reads TGCAGCGTTGACGGGGCCGGGTCCTACAATGAGCAGTTCTTC.

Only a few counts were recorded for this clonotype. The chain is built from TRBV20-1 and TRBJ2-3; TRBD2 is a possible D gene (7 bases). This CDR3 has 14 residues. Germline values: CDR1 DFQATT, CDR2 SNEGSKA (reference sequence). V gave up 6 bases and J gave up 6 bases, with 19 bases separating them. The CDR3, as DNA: TGCAGTGCGGGGGGGGGCCGGGTTTCGGATACGCAGTATTTT. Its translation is CSAGGGRVSDTQYF.

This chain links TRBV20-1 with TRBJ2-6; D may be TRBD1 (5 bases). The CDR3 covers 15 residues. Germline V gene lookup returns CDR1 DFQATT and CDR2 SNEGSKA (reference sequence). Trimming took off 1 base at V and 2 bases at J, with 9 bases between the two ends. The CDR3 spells CSARGGRAGANVLTF. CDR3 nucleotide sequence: TGCAGTGCTAGAGGGGGCAGGGCTGGGGCCAACGTCCTGACTTTC.

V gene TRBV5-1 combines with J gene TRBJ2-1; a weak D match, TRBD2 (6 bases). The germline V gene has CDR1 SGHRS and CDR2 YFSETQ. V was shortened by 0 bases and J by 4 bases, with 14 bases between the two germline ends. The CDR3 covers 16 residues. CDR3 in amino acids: CASSLAGASVYNEQFF. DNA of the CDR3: TGCGCCAGCAGCTTGGCCGGGGCTAGCGTATACAATGAGCAGTTCTTC.

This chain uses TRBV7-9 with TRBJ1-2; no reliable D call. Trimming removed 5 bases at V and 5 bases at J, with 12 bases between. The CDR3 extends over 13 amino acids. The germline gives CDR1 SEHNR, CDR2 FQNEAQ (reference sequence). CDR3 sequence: CASSQREFYGYTF. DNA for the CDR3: TGTGCCAGCAGCCAGAGAGAATTTTATGGCTACACCTTC.

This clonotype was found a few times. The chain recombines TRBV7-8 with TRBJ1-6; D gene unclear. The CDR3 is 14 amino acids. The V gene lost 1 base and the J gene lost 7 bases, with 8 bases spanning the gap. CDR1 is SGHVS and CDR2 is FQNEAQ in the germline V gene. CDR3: CASSLVGVNSPLHF. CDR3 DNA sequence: TGTGCCAGCAGCTTAGTGGGAGTGAATTCACCCCTCCACTTT.

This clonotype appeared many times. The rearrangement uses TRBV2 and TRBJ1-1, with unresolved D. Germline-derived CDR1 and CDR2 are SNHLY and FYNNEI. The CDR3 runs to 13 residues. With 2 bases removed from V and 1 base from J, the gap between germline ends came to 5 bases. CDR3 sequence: CASSEYQNTEAFF. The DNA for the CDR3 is TGTGCCAGCAGTGAATATCAGAACACTGAAGCTTTCTTT.

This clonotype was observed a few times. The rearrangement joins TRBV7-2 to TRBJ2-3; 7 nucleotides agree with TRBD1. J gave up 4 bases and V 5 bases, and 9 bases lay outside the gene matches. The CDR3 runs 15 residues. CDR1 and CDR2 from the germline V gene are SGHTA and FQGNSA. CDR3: CASSPSNRGADTQYF. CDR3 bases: TGTGCCAGCAGCCCTTCAAACAGGGGCGCAGATACGCAGTATTTT.

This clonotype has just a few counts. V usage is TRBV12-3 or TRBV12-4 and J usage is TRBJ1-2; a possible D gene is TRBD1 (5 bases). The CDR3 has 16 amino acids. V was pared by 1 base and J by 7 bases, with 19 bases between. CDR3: CASSLGGPTATRGYTF. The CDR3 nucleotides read TGTGCCAGCAGTTTAGGGGGACCGACAGCTACCCGTGGCTACACCTTC.

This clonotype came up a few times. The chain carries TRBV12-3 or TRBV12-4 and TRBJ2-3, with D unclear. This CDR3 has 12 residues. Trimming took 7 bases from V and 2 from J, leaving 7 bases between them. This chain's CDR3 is CASTFITDTQYF. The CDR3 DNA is TGTGCCAGCACTTTTATCACAGATACGCAGTATTTT.